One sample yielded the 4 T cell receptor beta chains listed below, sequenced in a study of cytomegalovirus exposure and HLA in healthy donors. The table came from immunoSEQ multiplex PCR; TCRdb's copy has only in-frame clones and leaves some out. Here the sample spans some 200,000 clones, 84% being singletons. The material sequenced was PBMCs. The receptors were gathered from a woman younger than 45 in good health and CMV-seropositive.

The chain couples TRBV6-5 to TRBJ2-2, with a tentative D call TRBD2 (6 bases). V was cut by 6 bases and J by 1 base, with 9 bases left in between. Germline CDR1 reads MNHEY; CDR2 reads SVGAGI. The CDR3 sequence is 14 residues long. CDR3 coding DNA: TGTGCCAGCAGACTAGCACTGAACACCGGGGAGCTGTTTTTT. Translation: CASRLALNTGELFF.

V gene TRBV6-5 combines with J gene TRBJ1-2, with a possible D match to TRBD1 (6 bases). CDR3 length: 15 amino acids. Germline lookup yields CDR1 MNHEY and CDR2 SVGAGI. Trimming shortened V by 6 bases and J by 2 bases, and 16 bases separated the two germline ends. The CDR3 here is CASRGATGFNYGYTF. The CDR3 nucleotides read TGTGCCAGCAGAGGGGCCACAGGGTTCAACTATGGCTACACCTTC.

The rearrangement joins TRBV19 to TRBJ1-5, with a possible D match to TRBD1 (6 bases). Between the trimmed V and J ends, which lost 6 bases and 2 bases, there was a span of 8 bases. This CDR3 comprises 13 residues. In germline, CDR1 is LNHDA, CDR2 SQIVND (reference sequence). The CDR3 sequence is CASRHRGNQPQHF. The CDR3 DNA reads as TGTGCCAGTAGGCACAGGGGCAATCAGCCCCAGCATTTT.

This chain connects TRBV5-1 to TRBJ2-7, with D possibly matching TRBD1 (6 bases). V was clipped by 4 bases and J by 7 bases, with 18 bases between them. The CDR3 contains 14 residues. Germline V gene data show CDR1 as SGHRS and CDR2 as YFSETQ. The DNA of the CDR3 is TGCGCCAGCAGCGCACGACAGGCGGCGGGTGAGCAGTACTTC. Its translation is CASSARQAAGEQYF.